Each of the 25 T cell receptor beta chains below was sequenced from the same sample in a study of prognosis after radiotherapy for stage I lung cancer. CDR3 of TCR beta was amplified from genomic DNA via a two-round multiplex PCR. Used in first-round PCR were primers specific to each TRBV and TRBJ gene. MiXCR was run by TCRdb on the multiplex PCR reads, yielding one entry per CDR3 protein. The sample lists about 23,000 distinct CDR3 sequences; 43% were seen once. Source: PBMCs, taken before or after stereotactic body radiation therapy (not recorded which). The receptors were sampled from a donor over 45 with non-small cell lung cancer.

This chain uses TRBV5-8 with TRBJ1-2; D is perhaps TRBD1 (6 bases). CDR1 and CDR2 (germline): SGHTS, YDEGEE. CDR3 length: 15 residues. Trimming pared 6 bases from V and 5 bases from J, leaving 20 bases between. The CDR3 bases are TGTGCCAGCATCTTTGTGGCAGGGGAGGGTTATGGCTACACCTTC. This gives the protein CASIFVAGEGYGYTF.

This clonotype occurred many times. The genes are TRBV5-5 and TRBJ2-7; 10 bases map to TRBD2. V lost 2 bases, J lost 2 bases, and 1 base stayed unmatched. The CDR3 is made up of 14 amino acids. CDR1 SGHKS and CDR2 YYEKEE come from the germline V gene (reference sequence). The CDR3 DNA follows: TGTGCCAGCAGCTTAGCGGGAGGGACCTACGAGCAGTACTTC. Protein sequence: CASSLAGGTYEQYF.

This clonotype was seen once. This chain uses TRBV20-1 with TRBJ2-7; TRBD1 agrees at 7 bases. CDR3 length: 13 residues. From germline, CDR1 is DFQATT and CDR2 SNEGSKA (reference sequence). J lost 7 bases, V lost 0 bases, and 6 bases had no gene match. The CDR3 reads CSARDRGGEEQYF. The CDR3 DNA sequence: TGCAGTGCTAGAGATCGAGGGGGCGAGGAGCAGTACTTC.

This clonotype was counted at least ten times. The rearrangement uses TRBV12-3 or TRBV12-4 and TRBJ2-3, with 11 bases that match TRBD2. J gave up 2 bases and V 5 bases, and 6 bases lay outside the gene matches. The CDR3 runs 16 residues. CDR3 protein: CASSGSGLAATDTQYF. CDR3 bases: TGTGCCAGCAGTGGCTCGGGACTAGCGGCCACAGATACGCAGTATTTT.

This clonotype was counted between two and nine times. The chain carries TRBV5-4 and TRBJ2-5, with TRBD2 as a possible D gene (5 bases). Per germline, CDR1 SGHNT and CDR2 YYREEE (reference sequence). CDR3 length equals 16 residues. V was cut by 2 bases and J by 4 bases, with 18 bases left in between. The CDR3 sequence: CASSFGGSQAGETQYF. The CDR3 DNA reads as TGTGCCAGCAGCTTCGGTGGCTCCCAGGCGGGAGAGACCCAGTACTTC.

The chain combines TRBV28 with TRBJ1-2; weak D call: TRBD1 (6 bases). The CDR3 has 15 amino acids. CDR1 and CDR2 (germline): MDHEN, SYDVKM. The V end lost 6 bases, the J end lost 4 bases, and 18 bases lay between the germline ends. The CDR3 DNA reads as TGTGCCAGCAGGATACGGGACAACCCTTCCTATGGCTACACCTTC. Protein sequence: CASRIRDNPSYGYTF.

V gene TRBV9 combines with J gene TRBJ2-1, with TRBD2 identical over 8 bases. The CDR3 consists of 14 residues. Trimming cost V 2 bases and J 4 bases; bases outside gene matches: 2. Germline V gives CDR1 SGDLS, CDR2 YYNGEE. CDR3 loop: CASSVSSGYNEQFF. CDR3 nucleotide sequence: TGTGCCAGCAGCGTGTCTAGCGGGTACAATGAGCAGTTCTTC. The whole variable domain, filled in from reference TRBV9 and TRBJ2-1, reads DSGVTQTPKHLITATGQRVTLRCSPRSGDLSVYWYQQSLDQGLQFLIQYYNGEERAKGNILERFSAQQFPDLHSELNLSSLELGDSALYFCASSVSSGYNEQFFGPGTRLTVL.

As concerns this clonotype: This may come from a read error, since a much larger clone is one base off. The chain employs TRBV6-1 and TRBJ2-1; TRBD2 agrees at 8 bases. The CDR3 contains 16 residues. Germline-derived CDR1 and CDR2 are MNHNS and SASEGT. This chain's CDR3 is CASTQPGGGCYTEQFF. CDR3 coding DNA: TGTGCCAGCACTCAACCAGGCGGGGGGTGTTACACTGAGCAGTTCTTC.

This clonotype was observed many times. V is TRBV28 and J is TRBJ1-1, with a possible D match to TRBD1 (6 bases). Looked up from germline, CDR1 is MDHEN and CDR2 is SYDVKM. The CDR3 loop spans 15 amino acids. Trimming removed 5 bases at V and 4 bases at J, with 17 bases between. CDR3: CASSLGGAGGTEAFF. CDR3 in DNA: TGTGCCAGCAGTCTTGGGGGGGCGGGGGGCACTGAAGCTTTCTTT.

In the case of this clonotype: The junction shows a germline mismatch at one end, possibly a read error. The chain joins TRBV27 to TRBJ2-2; TRBD1 is a possible D gene (5 bases). The CDR3 loop spans 15 amino acids. In germline, CDR1 is MNHEY, CDR2 SMNVEV (reference sequence). The CDR3 protein is CAGSSGLGNAGELFF. The CDR3 nucleotides read TGTGCCGGCAGTTCAGGGCTGGGGAACGCCGGGGAGCTGTTTTTT.

This clonotype was found once. A far larger clone is off by one base, so a read error is likely. The chain employs TRBV6-5 and TRBJ2-1; 13 positions match TRBD2. The CDR3 is made up of 14 amino acids. Germline CDR1 reads MNHEY; CDR2 reads SVGAGI. Trimming at V came to 9 bases and at J to 9 bases, leaving 8 bases not matched to a gene. CDR3 DNA sequence: TGTGCCAGTCGGACTAGCGGGGGAGTCGGTGAGCAGTTCTTC. Protein: CASRTSGGVGEQFF.

CDR3 region: CASTEANTEAFF. The CDR3 region has the DNA TGTGCCAGCACGGAGGCAAACACTGAAGCTTTCTTT. The chain couples TRBV9 to TRBJ1-1; no clear D gene. V was trimmed by 6 bases and J by 2 bases, leaving 8 bases between them. The CDR3 is 12 amino acids. CDR1 and CDR2 (germline): SGDLS, YYNGEE. Combining the CDR3 with reference TRBV9 and TRBJ1-1 gives the whole variable domain DSGVTQTPKHLITATGQRVTLRCSPRSGDLSVYWYQQSLDQGLQFLIQYYNGEERAKGNILERFSAQQFPDLHSELNLSSLELGDSALYFCASTEANTEAFFGQGTRLTVV.

This clonotype was seen at least ten times. The V and J genes are TRBV20-1 and TRBJ2-5; 7 nucleotides match TRBD1. The V gene end was trimmed by 0 bases and the J gene end by 5 bases; junction bases not matched to a gene: 6. The V gene's germline CDR1 is DFQATT and CDR2 SNEGSKA (reference sequence). The CDR3 consists of 14 residues. The CDR3 sequence is CSARDRTGGETQYF. CDR3 DNA sequence: TGCAGTGCTAGAGACCGGACAGGCGGTGAGACCCAGTACTTC.

In regard to this clonotype: A much larger clone sits a single nucleotide away, making a read error possible. The V gene is TRBV6-5, the J gene TRBJ2-4, with D perhaps matching TRBD2 (5 bases). The V gene lost 4 bases and the J gene lost 2 bases, with 12 bases spanning the gap. The CDR3 consists of 15 residues. The germline gives CDR1 MNHEY, CDR2 SVGAGI. The CDR3 DNA reads TGTGCCAGCAGTTGGATCCGGGGTCCCAAAAACATTCAGTACTTC. It specifies CASSWIRGPKNIQYF.

This clonotype has a count of ten or more. The rearrangement joins TRBV29-1 to TRBJ2-1; 9 bases align to TRBD2. V lost 1 base to trimming and J lost 7 bases; unmatched junction nucleotides: 5. Germline CDR1 SQVTM, CDR2 ANQGSEA. The CDR3 sequence is 14 residues long. The CDR3 coding sequence is TGCAGCGTTGAAGGGCTAGCGGGGACAAATGAGCAGTTCTTC. This translates into CSVEGLAGTNEQFF.

A note on this clonotype: This is likely an artifact of a read error, given a far larger clone one base away. The CDR3 here is CASSFILKPHRREGFF. CDR3 sequence (DNA): TGTGCCAGCAGTTTCATACTAAAGCCCCACCGTAGGGAAGGTTTCTTT. The rearrangement uses TRBV6-7 and TRBJ1-6; no reliable D call. TRBV6-7 falls under the ORF class, with uncertain function. The CDR3 loop spans 16 amino acids.

There are a few counts of this clonotype. This probably arose from a read error, given a far larger clone one base away. The V gene is TRBV7-8, the J gene TRBJ1-2; TRBD1 matches 7 bases. The CDR3 consists of 15 residues. Germline assignment: CDR1 SGHVS and CDR2 FQNEAQ. CDR3 DNA: TGTGCCAGCAGCCGATTGAACAGGGGCGACTATTGCTACACCTTC. This translates into CASSRLNRGDYCYTF. The variable domain in full, with the rest retrieved from reference TRBV7-8 and TRBJ1-2, is GAGVSQSPRYKVAKRGQDVALRCDPISGHVSLFWYQQALGQGPEFLTYFQNEAQLDKSGLPSDRFFAERPEGSVSTLKIQRTQQEDSAVYLCASSRLNRGDYCYTFGSGTRLTVV.

This clonotype was observed at least ten times. The rearrangement uses TRBV6-5 and TRBJ2-3, with D tentatively TRBD2 (6 bases). This CDR3 is 15 amino acids long. The V end lost 3 bases, the J end lost 7 bases, and 17 bases lay between the germline ends. Germline CDR1 is MNHEY and CDR2 is SVGAGI. CDR3 coding DNA: TGTGCCAGCAGTTATTTGGGGACTGACTACTATACGCAGTATTTT. It yields the protein CASSYLGTDYYTQYF.

This sequence joins TRBV9 and TRBJ2-5; TRBD2 aligns across 10 bases. The length of the CDR3 is 13 residues. Germline CDR1 reads SGDLS; CDR2 reads YYNGEE. Losses at the gene ends were 3 bases for V and 7 bases for J; bases not matched to a gene: 3. CDR3 region: CASSGTSGVTQYF. The CDR3 DNA follows: TGTGCCAGCAGCGGGACTAGCGGTGTGACCCAGTACTTC.

Of note for this clonotype: A clone one base away is much larger, so this may be a read error. V is TRBV10-2 and J is TRBJ1-5; D might be TRBD1 (5 bases). V dropped 2 bases and J dropped 3 bases, with 23 bases sitting between them. The CDR3 totals 19 residues. The germline CDR1 and CDR2 sequences are WSHSY and SAAADI. The CDR3 DNA reads as TGCGCCAGCAGTGAGACGCTACCTTACAGCGGAGGGGTCAATCAGCCCCAGCATTTT. It is translated as CASSETLPYSGGVNQPQHF.

A word on this clonotype: This likely came from a read error, as a far larger clone is one base away. The chain combines TRBV10-2 with TRBJ2-2, with 10 bases fitting TRBD1. In germline, CDR1 is WSHSY, CDR2 SAAADI. The CDR3 covers 17 residues. The CDR3: CASSTVGQGSYTGQLFF. The CDR3 DNA reads TGTGCCAGCAGCACGGTGGGACAGGGGTCGTATACCGGGCAGCTGTTTTTT.

This clonotype has a single count. This rearrangement joins TRBV7-2 to TRBJ1-2, with 8 positions matching TRBD1. From germline, CDR1 is SGHTA and CDR2 FQGNSA. With 4 bases clipped from V and 1 base from J, the junction kept 5 bases outside the gene matches. The CDR3 runs to 15 residues. CDR3 DNA: TGTGCCAGCAGCTCAAACAGGGGGAGTAACTATGGCTACACCTTC. This sequence encodes CASSSNRGSNYGYTF.

Ten or more counts support this clonotype. The chain is built from TRBV5-1 and TRBJ2-5, with D maybe TRBD2 (6 bases). The V gene lost 2 bases and the J gene lost 5 bases, with 10 bases spanning the gap. Germline CDR1 SGHRS, CDR2 YFSETQ. The CDR3 has 13 amino acids. This chain's CDR3 is CASSFRGGETQYF. The DNA of the CDR3 is TGCGCCAGCAGCTTCCGAGGAGGGGAGACCCAGTACTTC.

The chain couples TRBV6-1 to TRBJ2-1, with D possibly called TRBD1 or TRBD2 (5 bases each). From germline, CDR1 is MNHNS and CDR2 SASEGT. The CDR3 spans 17 residues. V was clipped by 0 bases and J by 7 bases, with 19 bases between them. The CDR3 DNA is TGTGCCAGCAGTGAAGCTAGTATCGGGACGTACGGGAATGAGCAGTTCTTC. This translates into CASSEASIGTYGNEQFF.

This clonotype was counted ten times or more. The chain joins TRBV7-2 to TRBJ2-1; 8 nucleotides align to TRBD2. V trimming: 5 bases; J trimming: 5 bases; junction bases outside the gene matches: 11. This CDR3 has 16 amino acids. The germline V gene has CDR1 SGHTA and CDR2 FQGNSA. This chain's CDR3 is CASSPRGGKFDNEQFF. The DNA for the CDR3 is TGTGCCAGCAGCCCCCGGGGGGGCAAGTTTGACAATGAGCAGTTCTTC.